This entry is about one T cell receptor beta chain. Being one base from a much bigger clone, this may be a read error. Time point: newly diagnosed GD, antithyroid drugs for less than 3 months. Preparation of the TCR library used RNA extracted from PBMCs. Trimming left V 5 bases short and J 1 base short, with 9 bases between. The length of the CDR3 is 15 residues. The V gene's germline CDR1 is ENHRY and CDR2 SYGVKD. iRepertoire HTBI primers and Arm-PCR of CDR3 regions built TCR beta libraries. MiXCR, run by TCRdb on the multiplex PCR reads, gives a single entry per CDR3 protein. In the table there are around 250,000 distinct CDR3 sequences, around 20% of which are singletons. These data belong to a study of regulatory T cells in long-lasting Graves disease.

The TCR sequence derives from a female donor with Graves disease. This chain uses TRBV10-3 with TRBJ2-6; D is ambiguous. Sequenced material: peripheral blood mononuclear cells (PBMCs), taken at new diagnosis, from a patient treated with antithyroid drugs. This CDR3 is CAISTSPSGANVLTF. Here the CDR3 DNA reads TGTGCCATCAGTACCAGCCCATCTGGGGCCAACGTCCTGACTTTC.